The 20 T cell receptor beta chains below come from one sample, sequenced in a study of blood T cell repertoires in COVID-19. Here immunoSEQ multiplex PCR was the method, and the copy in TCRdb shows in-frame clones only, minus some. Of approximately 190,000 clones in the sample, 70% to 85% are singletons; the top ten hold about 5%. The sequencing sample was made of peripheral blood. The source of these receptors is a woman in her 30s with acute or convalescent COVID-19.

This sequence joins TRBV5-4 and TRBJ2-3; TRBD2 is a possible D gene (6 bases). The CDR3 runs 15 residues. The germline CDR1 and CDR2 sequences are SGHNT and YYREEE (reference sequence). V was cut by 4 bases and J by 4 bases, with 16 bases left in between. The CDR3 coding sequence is TGTGCCAGCAGCACGAGCCCAGGGAGGCCAGATACGCAGTATTTT. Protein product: CASSTSPGRPDTQYF.

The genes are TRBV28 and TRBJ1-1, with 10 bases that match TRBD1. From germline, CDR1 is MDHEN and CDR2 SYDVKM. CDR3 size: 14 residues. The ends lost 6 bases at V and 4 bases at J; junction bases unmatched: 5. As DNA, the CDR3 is TGTGCCAGCAGACACGGGACAGGGGTCACTGAAGCTTTCTTT. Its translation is CASRHGTGVTEAFF.

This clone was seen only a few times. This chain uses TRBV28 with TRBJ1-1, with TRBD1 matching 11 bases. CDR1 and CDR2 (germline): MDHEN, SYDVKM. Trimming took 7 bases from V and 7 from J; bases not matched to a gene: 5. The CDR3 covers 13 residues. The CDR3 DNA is TGTGCCAGCACGGACAGGGGGCTTCTTGAAGCTTTCTTT. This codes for CASTDRGLLEAFF.

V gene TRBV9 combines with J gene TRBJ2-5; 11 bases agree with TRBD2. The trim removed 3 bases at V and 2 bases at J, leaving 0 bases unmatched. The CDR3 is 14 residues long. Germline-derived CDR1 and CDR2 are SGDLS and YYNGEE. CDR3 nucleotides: TGTGCCAGCAGCGCTAGCGGGGGGCAAGAGACCCAGTACTTC. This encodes CASSASGGQETQYF.

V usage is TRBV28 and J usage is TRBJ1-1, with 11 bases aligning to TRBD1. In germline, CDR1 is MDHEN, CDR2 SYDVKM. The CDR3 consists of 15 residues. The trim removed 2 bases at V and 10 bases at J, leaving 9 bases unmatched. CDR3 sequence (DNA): TGTGCCAGCAGTTTAGCGGGACAGGGGGGGATAGGAGCTTTCTTT. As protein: CASSLAGQGGIGAFF.

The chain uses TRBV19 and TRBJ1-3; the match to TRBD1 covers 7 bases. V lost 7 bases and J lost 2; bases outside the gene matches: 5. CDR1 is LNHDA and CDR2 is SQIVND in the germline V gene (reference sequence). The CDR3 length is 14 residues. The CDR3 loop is CASTHRGPGNTIYF. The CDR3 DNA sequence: TGTGCCAGTACGCACAGGGGCCCTGGAAACACCATATATTTT. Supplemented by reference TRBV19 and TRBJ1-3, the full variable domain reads DGGITQSPKYLFRKEGQNVTLSCEQNLNHDAMYWYRQDPGQGLRLIYYSQIVNDFQKGDIAEGYSVSREKKESFPLTVTSAQKNPTAFYLCASTHRGPGNTIYFGEGSWLTVV.

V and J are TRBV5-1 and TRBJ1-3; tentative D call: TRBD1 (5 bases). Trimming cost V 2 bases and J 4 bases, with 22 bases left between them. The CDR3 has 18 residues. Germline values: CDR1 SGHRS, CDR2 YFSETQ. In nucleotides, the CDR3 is TGCGCCAGCAGCTTTGGGGCTAGGACCCGCTTGGGAGGAAACACCATATATTTT. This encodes CASSFGARTRLGGNTIYF.

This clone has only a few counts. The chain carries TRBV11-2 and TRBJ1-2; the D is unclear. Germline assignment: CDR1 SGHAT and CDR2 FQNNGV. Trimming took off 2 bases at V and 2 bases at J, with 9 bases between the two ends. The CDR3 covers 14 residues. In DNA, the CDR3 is TGTGCCAGCAGCTTAATACGAGGGAACTATGGCTACACCTTC. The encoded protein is CASSLIRGNYGYTF.

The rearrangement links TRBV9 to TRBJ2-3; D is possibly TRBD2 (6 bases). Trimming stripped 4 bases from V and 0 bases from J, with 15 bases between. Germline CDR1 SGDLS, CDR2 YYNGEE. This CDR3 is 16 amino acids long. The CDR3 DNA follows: TGTGCCAGCAGCATCTATGACGGGACTAGCACAGATACGCAGTATTTT. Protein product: CASSIYDGTSTDTQYF.

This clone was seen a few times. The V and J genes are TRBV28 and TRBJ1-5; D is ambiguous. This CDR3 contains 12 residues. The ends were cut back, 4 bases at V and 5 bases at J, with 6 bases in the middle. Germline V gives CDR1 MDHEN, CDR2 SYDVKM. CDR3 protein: CASSSPYQPQHF. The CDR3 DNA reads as TGTGCCAGCAGTTCCCCCTATCAGCCCCAGCATTTT. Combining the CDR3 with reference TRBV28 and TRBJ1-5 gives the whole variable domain DVKVTQSSRYLVKRTGEKVFLECVQDMDHENMFWYRQDPGLGLRLIYFSYDVKMKEKGDIPEGYSVSREKKERFSLILESASTNQTSMYLCASSSPYQPQHFGDGTRLSIL.

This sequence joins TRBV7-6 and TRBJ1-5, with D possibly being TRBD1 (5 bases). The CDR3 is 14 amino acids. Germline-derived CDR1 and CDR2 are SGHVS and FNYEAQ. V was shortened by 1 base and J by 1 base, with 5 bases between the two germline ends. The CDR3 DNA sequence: TGTGCCAGCAGCTTAGGACAGAGCAATCAGCCCCAGCATTTT. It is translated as CASSLGQSNQPQHF.

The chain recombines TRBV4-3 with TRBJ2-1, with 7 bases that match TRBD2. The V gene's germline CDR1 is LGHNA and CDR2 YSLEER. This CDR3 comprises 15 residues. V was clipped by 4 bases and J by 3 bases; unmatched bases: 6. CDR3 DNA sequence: TGCGCCAGCAGCCTTCAGGCTAGCGGCTACAATGAGCAGTTCTTC. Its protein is CASSLQASGYNEQFF.

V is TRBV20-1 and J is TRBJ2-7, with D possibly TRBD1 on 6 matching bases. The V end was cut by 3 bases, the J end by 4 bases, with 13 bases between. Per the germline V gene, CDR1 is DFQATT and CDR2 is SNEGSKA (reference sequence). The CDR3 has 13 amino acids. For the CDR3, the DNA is TGCAGTGCTAGTTCTGCCAGGGGATACGAGCAGTACTTC. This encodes CSASSARGYEQYF.

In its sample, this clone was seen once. CDR3 region: CASSQGQGASGGSEQFF. CDR3 bases: TGTGCCAGCAGCCAAGGGCAAGGGGCTAGCGGGGGATCTGAGCAGTTCTTC. The chain is built from TRBV3-1 (or the pseudogene TRBV3-2) and TRBJ2-1, with 10 bases that match TRBD2. Germline values: CDR1 LGHDT, CDR2 YNNKEL (reference sequence). With 1 base clipped from V and 9 bases from J, the junction kept 12 bases outside the gene matches. The CDR3 extends over 17 amino acids.

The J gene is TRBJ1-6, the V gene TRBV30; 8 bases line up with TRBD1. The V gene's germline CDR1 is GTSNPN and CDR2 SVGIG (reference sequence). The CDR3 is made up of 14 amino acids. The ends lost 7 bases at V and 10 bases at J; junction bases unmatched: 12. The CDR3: CAYLHRDRSSPLHF. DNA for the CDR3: TGTGCCTACCTTCACCGGGACAGGAGCTCACCCCTCCACTTT.

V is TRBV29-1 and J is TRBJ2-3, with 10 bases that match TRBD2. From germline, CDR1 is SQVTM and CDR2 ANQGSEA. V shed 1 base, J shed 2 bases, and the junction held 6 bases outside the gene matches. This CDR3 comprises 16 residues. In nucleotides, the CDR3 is TGCAGCGTTGAAGGACTAGCGGGCCGACCCACAGATACGCAGTATTTT. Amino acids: CSVEGLAGRPTDTQYF.

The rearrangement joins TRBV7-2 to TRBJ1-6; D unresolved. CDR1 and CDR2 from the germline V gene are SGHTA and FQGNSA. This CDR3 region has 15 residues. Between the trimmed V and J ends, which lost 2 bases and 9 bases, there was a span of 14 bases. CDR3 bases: TGTGCCAGCAGCTTACGCGCACAAGGAGTTTCACCCCTCCACTTT. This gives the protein CASSLRAQGVSPLHF.

CDR3 amino acids: CASRGQGGPTEAFF. CDR3 nucleotides: TGTGCCAGCAGGGGACAGGGGGGACCCACTGAAGCTTTCTTT. The chain recombines TRBV2 with TRBJ1-1, with TRBD1 matching 11 bases. The germline gives CDR1 SNHLY, CDR2 FYNNEI. The CDR3 has 14 residues. Trimming removed 6 bases from V and 4 bases from J; junction bases left unmatched: 4.

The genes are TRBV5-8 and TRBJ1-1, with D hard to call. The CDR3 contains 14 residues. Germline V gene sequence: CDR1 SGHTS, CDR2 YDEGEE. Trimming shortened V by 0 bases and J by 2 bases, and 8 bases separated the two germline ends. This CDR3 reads CASSLDRYNTEAFF. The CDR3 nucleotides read TGTGCCAGCAGCTTGGACAGATATAACACTGAAGCTTTCTTT.

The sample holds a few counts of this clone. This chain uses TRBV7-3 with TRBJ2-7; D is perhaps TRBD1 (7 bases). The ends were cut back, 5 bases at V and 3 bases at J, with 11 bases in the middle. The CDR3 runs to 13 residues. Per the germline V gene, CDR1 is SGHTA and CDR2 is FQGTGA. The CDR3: CASSAQGGYEQYF. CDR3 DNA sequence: TGTGCCAGCAGCGCTCAGGGGGGCTACGAGCAGTACTTC.